Each of the 14 T cell receptor beta chains below was sequenced from the same sample in a study of shared clonotypes between healthy human individuals. Profiled with immunoSEQ multiplex PCR; TCRdb holds only in-frame clones, not every one. The top ten clones hold more than 10% of a sample with about 500,000 clones, more than 70% of them seen once. The sequencing input was PBMCs. Receptor source: a woman in her forties in good health. Some clones in this sample may be carry-over from other donors' samples.

The V and J genes are TRBV11-3 and TRBJ2-1, with 9 bases that match TRBD2. CDR1 SGHNT and CDR2 YENEEA come from the germline V gene. After removal of 5 bases from V and 15 bases from J, the junction contained 23 bases not matched to a gene. The CDR3 runs 17 residues. CDR3: CASSRGERLAGWSPLFF. CDR3 bases: TGTGCCAGCAGCCGAGGGGAGCGGCTAGCGGGATGGAGTCCCCTGTTCTTC.

The chain has TRBV5-4 and TRBJ1-2; no definite D call. The V end lost 6 bases, the J end lost 7 bases, and 10 bases lay between the germline ends. The CDR3 totals 11 residues. CDR1 is SGHNT and CDR2 is YYREEE in the germline V gene (reference sequence). CDR3 bases: TGTGCCAGCACGGCAGGAGGTGGCTACACCTTC. Its translation is CASTAGGGYTF.

The CDR3 nucleotides are TGTGCCAGCAGTGAACTGTTTGGCAGGAATAACTATGGCTACACCTTC. Translating it yields CASSELFGRNNYGYTF. The chain couples TRBV6-1 to TRBJ1-2; no clear D. The CDR3 length is 16 residues. V was shortened by 2 bases and J by 1 base, with 14 bases between the two germline ends. Germline CDR1 and CDR2: MNHNS and SASEGT.

This clone has a count of ten or more. The chain couples TRBV5-5 to TRBJ1-1; the D gene is possibly TRBD1 (6 bases). Between the trimmed V and J ends, which lost 6 bases and 4 bases, there was a span of 13 bases. The germline V gene encodes CDR1 SGHKS and CDR2 YYEKEE (reference sequence). The CDR3 covers 13 residues. The CDR3 region is CASTRTGATEAFF. Here the CDR3 DNA reads TGTGCCAGCACCCGAACGGGGGCCACTGAAGCTTTCTTT.

The rearrangement uses TRBV30 and TRBJ1-5, with 8 bases lining up with TRBD1. The CDR3 totals 14 residues. The germline V gene has CDR1 GTSNPN and CDR2 SVGIG (reference sequence). J gave up 5 bases and V 5 bases, and 8 bases lay outside the gene matches. CDR3 amino acids: CAWQGTGRYQPQHF. In DNA, the CDR3 is TGTGCCTGGCAGGGGACAGGACGCTATCAGCCCCAGCATTTT. The full variable domain, rest sourced from reference TRBV30 and TRBJ1-5, is SQTIHQWPATLVQPVGSPLSLECTVEGTSNPNLYWYRQAAGRGLQLLFYSVGIGQISSEVPQNLSASRPQDRQFILSSKKLLLSDSGFYLCAWQGTGRYQPQHFGDGTRLSIL.

With regard to this clone: A much more abundant neighbour one base away suggests this may be a read error. The chain carries TRBV7-2 and TRBJ1-5; D unresolved. The CDR3 covers 15 residues. Per the germline V gene, CDR1 is SGHTA and CDR2 is FQGNSA. V was pared by 3 bases and J by 3 bases, with 12 bases between. For the CDR3, the DNA is TGTGCCAGCAGCTTGGGCCAGGCGTACAATCAGCCCCAGCATTTT. Translated, it gives CASSLGQAYNQPQHF. Full variable domain (missing parts from reference TRBV7-2 and TRBJ1-5): GAGVSQSPSNKVTEKGKDVELRCDPISGHTALYWYRQSLGQGLEFLIYFQGNSAPDKSGLPSDRFSAERTGGSVSTLTIQRTQQEDSAVYLCASSLGQAYNQPQHFGDGTRLSIL.

This chain links TRBV28 with TRBJ1-3; 10 nucleotides match TRBD1. Germline-derived CDR1 and CDR2 are MDHEN and SYDVKM. The CDR3 is made up of 17 amino acids. The trim removed 3 bases at V and 9 bases at J, leaving 14 bases unmatched. The CDR3 is CASSLAGTGATGGTIYF. CDR3 in DNA: TGTGCCAGCAGTTTGGCCGGGACAGGGGCAACTGGAGGCACCATATATTTT.

The V and J genes are TRBV7-6 and TRBJ1-4, with 9 positions matching TRBD1. Germline assignment: CDR1 SGHVS and CDR2 FNYEAQ. V shed 6 bases, J shed 3 bases, and the junction held 11 bases outside the gene matches. The CDR3 covers 17 residues. In DNA form, the CDR3 reads TGTGCCAGCAGGTCAACAGGGGGCGCGTGGGCTAATGAAAAACTGTTTTTT. This sequence encodes CASRSTGGAWANEKLFF.

This clone was found many times. This rearrangement joins TRBV19 to TRBJ2-1, with unresolved D. Germline CDR1 LNHDA, CDR2 SQIVND (reference sequence). The CDR3 has 13 amino acids. Trimming cost V 1 base and J 5 bases, with 6 bases left between them. The CDR3 here is CASSIGANNEQFF. The CDR3 coding sequence is TGTGCCAGTAGTATAGGCGCCAACAATGAGCAGTTCTTC.

The rearrangement links TRBV14 to TRBJ2-1; 8 bases line up with TRBD1. The CDR3 sequence is 15 residues long. CDR1 is SGHDN and CDR2 is FVKESK in the germline V gene. Trimming at V came to 5 bases and at J to 5 bases, leaving 8 bases not matched to a gene. The CDR3 DNA reads as TGTGCCAGCAGCGGCAGGGGGCGAAGCCACAATGAGCAGTTCTTC. This translates into CASSGRGRSHNEQFF.

The chain employs TRBV27 and TRBJ2-7; either TRBD1 or TRBD2 may fit D (5 bases each). The CDR3 has 15 residues. In germline, CDR1 is MNHEY, CDR2 SMNVEV (reference sequence). The V end lost 5 bases, the J end lost 2 bases, and 16 bases lay between the germline ends. CDR3 protein: CASSPGAGKPYEQYF. The CDR3 nucleotides read TGTGCCAGCAGTCCCGGGGCCGGGAAACCCTACGAGCAGTACTTC.

Turning to this clone: One base separates it from a far larger clone, so it is likely a read error. The J gene is TRBJ1-2, the V gene TRBV29-1; tentative D call: TRBD1 (5 bases). In germline, CDR1 is SQVTM, CDR2 ANQGSEA. The CDR3 extends over 11 amino acids. In DNA form, the CDR3 reads TGCATCGTTGAAAGAGGGGAGGGCTACACCTTC. This gives the protein CIVERGEGYTF. Full variable domain (remainder filled in from reference TRBV29-1 and TRBJ1-2): SAVISQKPSRDICQRGTSLTIQCQVDSQVTMMFWYRQQPGQSLTLIATANQGSEATYESGFVIDKFPISRPNLTFSTLTVSNMSPEDSSIYLCIVERGEGYTFGSGTRLTVV.

The chain links TRBV6-1 to TRBJ2-1; D is possibly TRBD2 (5 bases). V lost 6 bases and J 8 bases, leaving 20 bases between the germline ends. The CDR3 consists of 15 residues. The germline CDR1 and CDR2 sequences are MNHNS and SASEGT. This chain's CDR3 is CASRRENAPHDEQFF. Here the CDR3 DNA reads TGTGCCAGCAGGAGGGAGAATGCGCCACACGATGAGCAGTTCTTC.

This clone was counted only a few times. The V gene is TRBV19, the J gene TRBJ2-3, with TRBD2 matching over 14 bases. Trimming at V came to 6 bases and at J to 4 bases, leaving 0 bases not matched to a gene. Germline V CDR1 and CDR2: LNHDA, SQIVND (reference sequence). The CDR3 has 14 residues. The CDR3 bases are TGTGCCAGTAGGGGACTAGCGGGAGCAGATACGCAGTATTTT. Translation gives CASRGLAGADTQYF. The variable domain in full, with the rest retrieved from reference TRBV19 and TRBJ2-3, is DGGITQSPKYLFRKEGQNVTLSCEQNLNHDAMYWYRQDPGQGLRLIYYSQIVNDFQKGDIAEGYSVSREKKESFPLTVTSAQKNPTAFYLCASRGLAGADTQYFGPGTRLTVL.